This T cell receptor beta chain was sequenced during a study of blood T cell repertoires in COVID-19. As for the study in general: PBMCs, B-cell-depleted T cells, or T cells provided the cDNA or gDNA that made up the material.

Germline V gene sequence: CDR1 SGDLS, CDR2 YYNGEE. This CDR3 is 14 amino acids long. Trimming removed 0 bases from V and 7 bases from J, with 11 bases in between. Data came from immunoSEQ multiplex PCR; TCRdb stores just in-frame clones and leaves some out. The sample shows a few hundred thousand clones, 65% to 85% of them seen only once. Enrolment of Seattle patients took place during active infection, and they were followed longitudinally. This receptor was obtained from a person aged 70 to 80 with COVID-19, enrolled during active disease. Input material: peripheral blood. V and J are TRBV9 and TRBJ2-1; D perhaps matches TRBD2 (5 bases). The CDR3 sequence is CASSVEGLENEQFF. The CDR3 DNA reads TGTGCCAGCAGCGTAGAAGGACTGGAGAATGAGCAGTTCTTC.